The 25 T cell receptor beta chains below were found in one sample sequenced in a study of blood T cell repertoires in COVID-19. Here immunoSEQ multiplex PCR was the method, and the copy in TCRdb shows in-frame clones only, minus some. Of 170,000 or so clones listed, about 88% are singletons. The sequenced sample consisted of peripheral blood. Every receptor here comes from a man in his forties or fifties with active or convalescent COVID-19.

The chain is built from TRBV2 and TRBJ1-4; weak D call: TRBD1 (5 bases). CDR3 length equals 15 residues. Germline assignment: CDR1 SNHLY and CDR2 FYNNEI. Trimming cost V 6 bases and J 6 bases, with 17 bases left between them. The CDR3 loop reads CASRTLRVSDEKLFF. CDR3 coding DNA: TGTGCCAGCAGAACCCTCAGGGTATCGGATGAAAAACTGTTTTTT.

The gene calls are TRBV3-1 (or the pseudogene TRBV3-2) and TRBJ1-1; D ambiguous. V was shortened by 4 bases and J by 4 bases, with 19 bases between the two germline ends. The CDR3 consists of 16 residues. Germline values: CDR1 LGHDT, CDR2 YNNKEL (reference sequence). The CDR3, as DNA: TGTGCCAGCAGCCGAACCAGGCTCGGGAAGGGCACTGAAGCTTTCTTT. This gives the protein CASSRTRLGKGTEAFF.

In this sample, this clone turned up once. The J gene is TRBJ1-5, the V gene TRBV19; D not resolved. The V gene lost 3 bases and the J gene lost 0 bases, with 12 bases spanning the gap. This CDR3 is 16 amino acids long. Germline V gene data show CDR1 as LNHDA and CDR2 as SQIVND (reference sequence). The CDR3 spells CASSMPSPGSNQPQHF. The CDR3 bases are TGTGCCAGTAGTATGCCCTCCCCAGGTAGCAATCAGCCCCAGCATTTT.

This sequence joins TRBV4-3 and TRBJ2-7; 10 nucleotides align to TRBD2. V dropped 5 bases and J dropped 2; count of bases not matched to a gene: 6. The CDR3 totals 15 residues. Per germline, CDR1 LGHNA and CDR2 YSLEER. The CDR3 spells CASSALAGEAYEQYF. CDR3 coding DNA: TGCGCCAGCAGCGCCCTAGCGGGGGAAGCCTACGAGCAGTACTTC.

The chain combines TRBV19 with TRBJ1-3; maybe TRBD1 (6 bases). V was cut by 4 bases and J by 3 bases, with 16 bases left in between. This CDR3 spans 16 amino acids. Germline loops: CDR1 LNHDA, CDR2 SQIVND (reference sequence). CDR3 bases: TGTGCCAGTAGTAGGGCCGGGACATCCCGTGGAAACACCATATATTTT. Amino acid sequence: CASSRAGTSRGNTIYF.

The V gene is TRBV29-1, the J gene TRBJ2-7; D is uncertain. The CDR3 sequence is 14 residues long. CDR1 and CDR2 (germline): SQVTM, ANQGSEA. V was shortened by 7 bases and J by 0 bases, with 16 bases between the two germline ends. The CDR3 nucleotides are TGCAGCGCCGGTCAACTACGCGGCTCCTACGAGCAGTACTTC. Amino acid sequence: CSAGQLRGSYEQYF.

The genes are TRBV5-1 and TRBJ2-2; no firm D call. Trimming left V 0 bases short and J 0 bases short, with 9 bases between. Germline V gives CDR1 SGHRS, CDR2 YFSETQ. The CDR3 is 16 amino acids. In DNA form, the CDR3 reads TGCGCCAGCAGCTTGGCCATGGCTTCGAACACCGGGGAGCTGTTTTTT. It translates to CASSLAMASNTGELFF.

The DNA for the CDR3 is TGTGCCAGCAGCTTGGGGGCTCGGGGACCAAATGAAAAACTGTTTTTT. Translating it yields CASSLGARGPNEKLFF. The chain recombines TRBV7-2 with TRBJ1-4, with TRBD1 as a possible D gene (6 bases). The CDR3 is 16 residues long. The ends were cut back, 3 bases at V and 5 bases at J, with 16 bases in the middle. Germline V gives CDR1 SGHTA, CDR2 FQGNSA.

The chain is built from TRBV7-6 and TRBJ2-2; 8 nucleotides match TRBD2. The V gene's germline CDR1 is SGHVS and CDR2 FNYEAQ. V dropped 1 base and J dropped 7; count of bases not matched to a gene: 8. The CDR3 consists of 16 residues. The CDR3 region has the DNA TGTGCCAGCAGCTTAGTTTGGGAGCGGGGGTTCGGGGAGCTGTTTTTT. This translates into CASSLVWERGFGELFF.

This chain links TRBV3-1 (or the pseudogene TRBV3-2) with TRBJ1-1, with unresolved D. Between the trimmed V and J ends, which lost 4 bases and 3 bases, there was a span of 9 bases. The CDR3 extends over 13 amino acids. Germline V gene data show CDR1 as LGHDT and CDR2 as YNNKEL (reference sequence). The CDR3 DNA sequence: TGTGCCAGCAGCCCCCAGGAGGACACTGAAGCTTTCTTT. It yields the protein CASSPQEDTEAFF.

The genes are TRBV3-1 (or the pseudogene TRBV3-2) and TRBJ2-3; TRBD2 agrees at 9 bases. This CDR3 is built from 17 residues. Germline lookup yields CDR1 LGHDT and CDR2 YNNKEL (reference sequence). V gave up 4 bases and J gave up 1 base; unmatched junction bases: 9. CDR3 residues: CASSPARSGGRTDTQYF. DNA for the CDR3: TGTGCCAGCAGCCCCGCCCGAAGCGGGGGGCGCACAGATACGCAGTATTTT.

The rearrangement uses TRBV19 and TRBJ2-4, with D maybe TRBD2 (5 bases). With 2 bases removed from V and 6 bases from J, the gap between germline ends came to 17 bases. Germline V gene lookup returns CDR1 LNHDA and CDR2 SQIVND (reference sequence). The CDR3 covers 16 residues. DNA for the CDR3: TGTGCCAGTAGTATACCCGGAGGACCTGGGGTAAACATTCAGTACTTC. Its protein is CASSIPGGPGVNIQYF.

Remarks on this clone: Other DNA sequences in this specimen translate into the identical CDR3. The CDR3 region has the DNA TGTGCCAGCAGCGTAGATGGGGGGTCCTACAATGAGCAGTTCTTC. Translation: CASSVDGGSYNEQFF. The chain is built from TRBV9 and TRBJ2-1; D possibly corresponds to TRBD2 (6 bases). The CDR3 has 15 amino acids. With 0 bases removed from V and 1 base from J, the gap between germline ends came to 8 bases. The germline V gene encodes CDR1 SGDLS and CDR2 YYNGEE.

The chain combines TRBV12-3 or TRBV12-4 with TRBJ1-1; D gene ambiguous. V shed 2 bases and J shed 7 bases, with 8 bases lying between them. This CDR3 has 12 amino acids. The CDR3 protein is CASSLNTFEAFF. The DNA of the CDR3 is TGTGCCAGCAGTTTAAACACCTTTGAAGCTTTCTTT.

V gene TRBV7-6 combines with J gene TRBJ1-2, with D perhaps matching TRBD1 (5 bases). V shed 3 bases and J shed 6 bases, with 11 bases lying between them. Germline V CDR1 and CDR2: SGHVS, FNYEAQ. This CDR3 has 13 residues. CDR3 amino acids: CASSLGGLDGYTF. The DNA for the CDR3 is TGTGCCAGCAGCTTGGGGGGGTTAGATGGCTACACCTTC.

The genes are TRBV6-5 and TRBJ1-5; 12 nucleotides line up with TRBD1. The CDR3 contains 15 residues. The V gene's germline CDR1 is MNHEY and CDR2 SVGAGI. V gave up 5 bases and J gave up 6 bases; unmatched junction bases: 5. The CDR3 here is CASSPGTGGGQPQHF. The CDR3 DNA reads as TGTGCCAGCAGTCCCGGGACAGGGGGCGGTCAGCCCCAGCATTTT.

The V and J genes are TRBV19 and TRBJ1-6; 7 positions match TRBD1. J gave up 4 bases and V 9 bases, and 3 bases lay outside the gene matches. CDR3 length: 13 residues. Germline CDR1 LNHDA, CDR2 SQIVND (reference sequence). CDR3 nucleotide sequence: TGTGCCAGCGGGACAGAATATAATTCACCCCTCCACTTT. Translation gives CASGTEYNSPLHF.

This chain links TRBV28 with TRBJ1-5; maybe TRBD1 (6 bases). The germline gives CDR1 MDHEN, CDR2 SYDVKM. V was trimmed by 6 bases and J by 4 bases, leaving 16 bases between them. The CDR3 consists of 15 residues. The CDR3 loop reads CASSPAQGANQPQHF. The CDR3 nucleotides are TGTGCCAGCAGCCCGGCACAGGGAGCAAATCAGCCCCAGCATTTT.

This clone was found a few times. V gene TRBV10-3 combines with J gene TRBJ2-3, with 10 nucleotides matching TRBD2. Germline CDR1 ENHRY, CDR2 SYGVKD. The length of the CDR3 is 13 residues. The trim removed 9 bases at V and 6 bases at J, leaving 6 bases unmatched. CDR3 in DNA: TGTGCCATACGAGCGGGGGGGCCGGATACGCAGTATTTT. Protein sequence: CAIRAGGPDTQYF.

V gene TRBV6-5 combines with J gene TRBJ2-5; TRBD2 agrees at 11 bases. Per germline, CDR1 MNHEY and CDR2 SVGAGI. The CDR3 extends over 14 amino acids. Trimming cost V 7 bases and J 5 bases; bases outside gene matches: 6. CDR3 sequence reads: CASTPTSGVETQYF. DNA of the CDR3: TGTGCCAGCACGCCGACTAGCGGGGTGGAGACCCAGTACTTC.

The V and J genes are TRBV7-8 and TRBJ1-1; 8 nucleotides line up with TRBD1. Per germline, CDR1 SGHVS and CDR2 FQNEAQ. With V trimmed by 2 bases and J by 12 bases, 8 bases remained unmatched. There are 13 residues in the CDR3. The CDR3 sequence is CASSLFSGQVTFF. The CDR3 DNA reads TGTGCCAGCAGCTTATTCTCGGGACAGGTAACTTTCTTT.

The table lists this clone with a count of one. This chain uses TRBV10-1 with TRBJ1-1, with D possibly being TRBD1 (6 bases). Trimming removed 5 bases from V and 1 base from J, with 8 bases in between. The CDR3 is made up of 13 amino acids. Looked up from germline, CDR1 is WNHNN and CDR2 is SYGVQD (reference sequence). In nucleotides, the CDR3 is TGCGCCAGCAGTTTGGACAGGAACACTGAAGCTTTCTTT. It translates to CASSLDRNTEAFF.

This clone has just a few counts. The chain joins TRBV11-3 to TRBJ2-7; D might be TRBD1 (5 bases). V was shortened by 4 bases and J by 3 bases, with 7 bases between the two germline ends. This CDR3 contains 12 residues. Germline V gene sequence: CDR1 SGHNT, CDR2 YENEEA. CDR3 amino acids: CASSSDSYEQYF. DNA of the CDR3: TGTGCCAGCAGCTCAGACAGCTACGAGCAGTACTTC.

V is TRBV4-2 and J is TRBJ2-7, with a tentative D call TRBD2 (5 bases). This CDR3 comprises 15 residues. Germline CDR1 reads LGHNA; CDR2 reads YNFKEQ. The V and J ends lost 0 bases and 0 bases respectively, with 9 bases between them. The CDR3 DNA is TGTGCCAGCAGCCAAGATCCCGGGGACTCCTACGAGCAGTACTTC. Translated, it gives CASSQDPGDSYEQYF.

This clone was found once. A read error may account for a junction end that differs from germline. This sequence joins TRBV7-7 and TRBJ1-6, with D possibly TRBD1 on 5 matching bases. Germline assignment: CDR1 SSHAT and CDR2 FNYEAQ (reference sequence). This CDR3 is built from 13 residues. The CDR3 region has the DNA TGTGCTAGCAGCCAGGGTGTTAATTCACCCCTCCACTTT. Protein product: CASSQGVNSPLHF.